This TCR beta chain was sequenced during a study of response to subunit inactivated influenza vaccine. The CDR3 contains 17 residues. In germline, CDR1 is ENHRY, CDR2 SYGVKD. After removal of 4 bases from V and 7 bases from J, the junction contained 7 bases not matched to a gene. To note about this clonotype: Its antigen remains unidentified.

Points from the study as a whole: The study's authors posited that every seasonal influenza vaccination enlists few new T cells.

TCRdb independently ran MiXCR on the RT-PCR reads; one entry per CDR3 protein. The sample carries hundreds of thousands of distinct CDR3 sequences, roughly 23% recorded once. The material sequenced was CD4+ T cells sorted from PBMCs, taken more than 4 days after vaccination. The TCR was taken from a middle-aged man who received an inactivated influenza vaccine. The J gene is TRBJ2-2, the V gene TRBV10-3, with TRBD2 identical over 15 bases. The CDR3 loop is CAISVGLAGGPGGELFF. The DNA for the CDR3 is TGTGCCATCAGTGTCGGACTAGCGGGAGGGCCTGGCGGGGAGCTGTTTTTT.